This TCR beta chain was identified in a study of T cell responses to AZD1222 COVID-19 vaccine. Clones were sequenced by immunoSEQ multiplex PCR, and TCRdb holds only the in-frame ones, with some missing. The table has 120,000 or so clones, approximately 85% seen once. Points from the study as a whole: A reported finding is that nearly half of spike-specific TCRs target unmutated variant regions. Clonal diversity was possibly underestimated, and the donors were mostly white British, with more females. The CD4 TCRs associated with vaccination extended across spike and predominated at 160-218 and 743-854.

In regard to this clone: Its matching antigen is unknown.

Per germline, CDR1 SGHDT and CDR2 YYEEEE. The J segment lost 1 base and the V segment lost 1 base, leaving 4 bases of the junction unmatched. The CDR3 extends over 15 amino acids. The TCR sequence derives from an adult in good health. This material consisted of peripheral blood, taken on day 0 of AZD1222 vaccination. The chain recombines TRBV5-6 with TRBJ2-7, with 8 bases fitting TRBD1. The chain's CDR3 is CASSLLGQGSYEQYF. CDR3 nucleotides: TGTGCCAGCAGCTTGCTCGGACAGGGATCCTACGAGCAGTACTTC.